The 20 T cell receptor beta chains in this list originate from one sample, sequenced in a study of read filtering for tumor transcriptome and immune sequencing. This library used roughly 400 ng RNA and molecular barcoded adaptors spanning alpha/delta and beta/gamma chains. In TCRdb, the reads were re-called with MiXCR into one record per CDR3 protein. Among about 57,000 distinct CDR3 sequences listed, roughly 13% were seen once. The material sequenced was a population of CD138-negative cells sorted from bone marrow. The receptor source for this set is a donor at least 40 years old with multiple myeloma.

The chain employs TRBV20-1 and TRBJ1-2; TRBD1 might be the D (5 bases). With 6 bases removed from V and 0 bases from J, the gap between germline ends came to 20 bases. CDR3 length equals 16 residues. Germline CDR1 DFQATT, CDR2 SNEGSKA (reference sequence). The CDR3 sequence: CSAPMGLRFTNYGYTF. For the CDR3, the DNA is TGCAGTGCACCCATGGGACTGAGATTCACTAACTATGGCTACACCTTC.

The CDR3 nucleotides are TGCGCCAGCAGCCAAGTCCGGGAGGGCCCCTACAATGAGCAGTTCTTC. It is translated as CASSQVREGPYNEQFF. This chain uses TRBV4-3 with TRBJ2-1; 8 bases are shared with TRBD2. The CDR3 sequence is 16 residues long. Germline assignment: CDR1 LGHNA and CDR2 YSLEER. V trimming: 1 base; J trimming: 2 bases; junction bases outside the gene matches: 4.

This clonotype was seen ten or more times. One end of the junction fails to match germline, which may point to a read error. This chain links TRBV19 with TRBJ2-1; a weak D match, TRBD1 (5 bases). The CDR3 runs to 10 residues. Germline V gives CDR1 LNHDA, CDR2 SQIVND (reference sequence). The CDR3 sequence is CAGAYNEQSF. The CDR3 nucleotides are TGTGCCGGGGCCTACAATGAGCAGTCCTTC.

The gene calls are TRBV2 and TRBJ2-3, with 13 bases matching TRBD2. Germline values: CDR1 SNHLY, CDR2 FYNNEI. J was trimmed by 4 bases and V by 2 bases; bases with no gene match: 6. The CDR3 is 17 amino acids. The CDR3 protein is CASSERTSGSFADTQYF. DNA of the CDR3: TGTGCCAGCAGTGAAAGGACTAGCGGGAGCTTCGCAGATACGCAGTATTTT.

This clonotype was counted ten times or more. The rearrangement uses TRBV3-1 and TRBJ1-2, with D perhaps TRBD1 (6 bases). Trimming took off 7 bases at V and 1 base at J, with 13 bases between the two ends. The CDR3 totals 14 residues. Germline V gives CDR1 LGHDT, CDR2 YNNKEL (reference sequence). CDR3 nucleotide sequence: TGTGCCAGCACCCCGGACAGTTTTAACTATGGCTACACCTTC. This encodes CASTPDSFNYGYTF. The whole variable domain, remainder taken from reference TRBV3-1 and TRBJ1-2, is DTAVSQTPKYLVTQMGNDKSIKCEQNLGHDTMYWYKQDSKKFLKIMFSYNNKELIINETVPNRFSPKSPDKAHLNLHINSLELGDSAVYFCASTPDSFNYGYTFGSGTRLTVV.

This clonotype was picked up many times. The chain employs TRBV7-8 and TRBJ2-6; no clear D gene. Germline V gene data show CDR1 as SGHVS and CDR2 as FQNEAQ. The CDR3 loop spans 16 amino acids. Trimming cost V 6 bases and J 0 bases, with 12 bases left between them. The CDR3 sequence is CASSRRDHSGANVLTF. In nucleotides, the CDR3 is TGTGCCAGCAGTCGGCGTGACCACTCTGGGGCCAACGTCCTGACTTTC. Combining the CDR3 with reference TRBV7-8 and TRBJ2-6 gives the whole variable domain GAGVSQSPRYKVAKRGQDVALRCDPISGHVSLFWYQQALGQGPEFLTYFQNEAQLDKSGLPSDRFFAERPEGSVSTLKIQRTQQEDSAVYLCASSRRDHSGANVLTFGAGSRLTVL.

This clonotype was recorded at least ten times. The chain joins TRBV29-1 to TRBJ2-2; 9 bases fit TRBD1. CDR3 length: 13 amino acids. Germline CDR1 is SQVTM and CDR2 is ANQGSEA. The V segment lost 6 bases and the J segment 6 bases; nucleotides outside the gene matches: 5. In nucleotides, the CDR3 is TGCAGCGTCGCTGACAGGGGGGCCGGGGAGCTGTTTTTT. Protein: CSVADRGAGELFF.

This clonotype showed up many times. This sequence joins TRBV29-1 and TRBJ2-6; D is possibly TRBD1 (6 bases). The CDR3 is made up of 15 amino acids. V lost 1 base, J lost 1 base, and 8 bases lay in between. Looked up from germline, CDR1 is SQVTM and CDR2 is ANQGSEA. This CDR3 reads CSVEVGGSGANVLTF. In DNA, the CDR3 is TGCAGCGTTGAAGTAGGGGGATCTGGGGCCAACGTCCTGACTTTC.

This clonotype was seen a few times. The V and J genes are TRBV5-4 and TRBJ2-4; D might be TRBD2 (6 bases). Trimming cost V 1 base and J 3 bases, with 14 bases left between them. Germline V lookup: CDR1 SGHNT, CDR2 YYREEE (reference sequence). This CDR3 comprises 16 residues. CDR3 DNA: TGTGCCAGCAGCTTGAATGGCGGGAAAGTCAAAAACATTCAGTACTTC. This encodes CASSLNGGKVKNIQYF. The whole variable domain, filled in from reference TRBV5-4 and TRBJ2-4, reads ETGVTQSPTHLIKTRGQQVTLRCSSQSGHNTVSWYQQALGQGPQFIFQYYREEENGRGNFPPRFSGLQFPNYSSELNVNALELDDSALYLCASSLNGGKVKNIQYFGAGTRLSVL.

This clonotype appeared a few times. This may stem from a read error, because a much larger clone lies one nucleotide away. The chain couples TRBV15 to TRBJ2-3, with D perhaps assigned TRBD1 or TRBD2 (5 bases each). V gave up 0 bases and J gave up 4 bases, with 14 bases separating them. Germline V gene sequence: CDR1 LNHNV, CDR2 YYDKDF (reference sequence). The CDR3 has 16 residues. The CDR3 DNA reads TGTGCCACCAGCAGAGATGAGGGATGGGGCGCAGATACGCAGTATTTT. Its protein product is CATSRDEGWGADTQYF. Looking up the rest from reference TRBV15 and TRBJ2-3 gives the full variable domain: DAMVIQNPRYQVTQFGKPVTLSCSQTLNHNVMYWYQQKSSQAPKLLFHYYDKDFNNEADTPDNFQSRRPNTSFCFLDIRSPGLGDTAMYLCATSRDEGWGADTQYFGPGTRLTVL.

This clonotype was observed at least ten times. V and J are TRBV29-1 and TRBJ2-3, with TRBD1 matching 7 bases. Germline assignment: CDR1 SQVTM and CDR2 ANQGSEA. The J segment lost 2 bases and the V segment lost 1 base, leaving 6 bases of the junction unmatched. The CDR3 has 15 amino acids. CDR3 nucleotides: TGCAGCGTTGAAGGCCTGGACAGGAACACAGATACGCAGTATTTT. It is translated as CSVEGLDRNTDTQYF.

The rearrangement uses TRBV20-1 and TRBJ1-1; perhaps TRBD1 as D (5 bases). The CDR3 has 13 amino acids. Germline loops: CDR1 DFQATT, CDR2 SNEGSKA (reference sequence). Trimming shortened V by 2 bases and J by 4 bases, and 11 bases separated the two germline ends. CDR3 DNA sequence: TGCAGTGCTAGAAGGTTGGGGGGCACTGAAGCTTTCTTT. It yields the protein CSARRLGGTEAFF.

The chain links TRBV7-3 to TRBJ2-2; TRBD2 agrees at 13 bases. The CDR3 sequence is 18 residues long. With V trimmed by 2 bases and J by 5 bases, 8 bases remained unmatched. The germline gives CDR1 SGHTA, CDR2 FQGTGA. CDR3 bases: TGTGCCAGCAGCTTACACGGGACTAGCGGGACAGGGACCGGGGAGCTGTTTTTT. This translates into CASSLHGTSGTGTGELFF.

At least ten counts were recorded for this clonotype. The chain recombines TRBV11-2 with TRBJ2-1; unclear D gene. The CDR3 has 14 residues. With 5 bases removed from V and 0 bases from J, the gap between germline ends came to 8 bases. The germline V gene encodes CDR1 SGHAT and CDR2 FQNNGV. This chain's CDR3 is CASSPPSSYNEQFF. The CDR3 nucleotides read TGTGCCAGCAGCCCACCGAGCTCCTACAATGAGCAGTTCTTC.

With respect to this clonotype: Possible read error: a much larger clone is one base away. The conserved phenylalanine or tryptophan is not found at the CDR3 terminus, so this likely reflects a read error. The genes are TRBV3-1 and TRBJ2-6, with D unresolved. The length of the CDR3 is 15 residues. CDR1 and CDR2 from the germline V gene are LGHDT and YNNKEL (reference sequence). V was clipped by 8 bases and J by 4 bases, with 15 bases between them. In DNA form, the CDR3 reads TGTGCCAGCTTGTCGCGACACGCAGGGGCCAACGTCCTGACTGTC. This codes for CASLSRHAGANVLTV.

This clonotype has ten or more counts. The chain links TRBV5-1 to TRBJ2-2; 8 nucleotides agree with TRBD1. CDR1 and CDR2 from the germline V gene are SGHRS and YFSETQ. This CDR3 spans 16 amino acids. The junction had 8 bases not matched to a gene; V was cut back by 6 bases and J by 1 base. Here the CDR3 DNA reads TGCGCCAGCACAGTGACAGGGGCTATGAACACCGGGGAGCTGTTTTTT. This codes for CASTVTGAMNTGELFF.

In its sample, this clonotype was seen a few times. The chain uses TRBV30 and TRBJ1-5, with a tentative D call TRBD1 (5 bases). This CDR3 is 14 amino acids long. The V gene lost 2 bases and the J gene lost 4 bases, with 12 bases spanning the gap. From germline, CDR1 is GTSNPN and CDR2 SVGIG (reference sequence). CDR3 sequence reads: CAWSPDRDNQPQHF. For the CDR3, the DNA is TGTGCCTGGAGTCCCGACAGAGATAATCAGCCCCAGCATTTT.

The chain links TRBV19 to TRBJ2-5; 8 nucleotides match TRBD2. J was trimmed by 5 bases and V by 1 base; bases with no gene match: 3. The CDR3 loop spans 14 amino acids. The V gene's germline CDR1 is LNHDA and CDR2 SQIVND (reference sequence). This CDR3 reads CASSIGGGGETQYF. The CDR3 DNA sequence: TGTGCCAGTAGTATAGGAGGCGGGGGGGAGACCCAGTACTTC.

This clonotype has a count of ten or more. The J gene is TRBJ2-1, the V gene TRBV7-3, with 13 bases fitting TRBD2. The CDR3 covers 17 residues. J gave up 7 bases and V 2 bases, and 8 bases lay outside the gene matches. CDR1 is SGHTA and CDR2 is FQGTGA in the germline V gene. DNA of the CDR3: TGTGCCAGCAGCTTATATCCCGGACTAGCGGGAGTTAATGAGCAGTTCTTC. Its translation: CASSLYPGLAGVNEQFF.

This clonotype was recorded many times. This sequence joins TRBV3-1 and TRBJ1-1, with TRBD1 as a possible D gene (5 bases). Germline V CDR1 and CDR2: LGHDT, YNNKEL (reference sequence). This CDR3 has 14 residues. The germline V and J ends were trimmed by 1 base and 4 bases, with 10 bases remaining between them. CDR3: CASSQGGVSTEAFF. The DNA of the CDR3 is TGTGCCAGCAGCCAAGGAGGGGTGAGCACTGAAGCTTTCTTT.